Shown below are 22 T cell receptor beta chains from a single sample sequenced in a study of T cell repertoires in cytomegalovirus infection. TCRdb ran MiXCR on the reads and lists one entry per CDR3 protein. The sample yields 300,000 to 450,000 distinct CDR3 sequences, 15% to 20% seen once. Sequenced: PBMCs. These receptors were taken from a human donor in good health (CMV status not recorded). Some clones in this sample may be carry-over from other donors' samples.

The chain is built from TRBV6-2 or TRBV6-3 and TRBJ2-7, with 8 nucleotides matching TRBD1. V shed 6 bases and J 3 bases; nucleotides not matched to a gene: 22. Germline CDR1 is MNHEY and CDR2 is SVGEGT. The CDR3 is made up of 19 amino acids. This chain's CDR3 is CASSLTGTGWTTGFYEQYF. DNA of the CDR3: TGTGCCAGCAGCCTCACCGGGACAGGATGGACTACGGGATTCTACGAGCAGTACTTC.

Regarding this clonotype: This may stem from a read error, because a much larger clone lies one nucleotide away. The chain combines TRBV7-7 with TRBJ2-7; no clear D gene. The V and J ends lost 1 base and 0 bases respectively, with 10 bases between them. CDR1 is SSHAT and CDR2 is FNYEAQ in the germline V gene (reference sequence). CDR3 length: 15 residues. CDR3 DNA: TGTGCCAGCAGCTTAGGGGCAGGCAGCTCCTACGAGCAGTACTTC. It specifies CASSLGAGSSYEQYF.

The V gene is TRBV18, the J gene TRBJ1-5, with a weak D call TRBD1 (5 bases). The V end lost 2 bases, the J end lost 2 bases, and 13 bases lay between the germline ends. This CDR3 comprises 16 residues. Germline V gene lookup returns CDR1 KGHSH and CDR2 LQKENI. The CDR3 DNA sequence: TGTGCCAGCTCACCAGGGGGAGGGTACGGCAATCAGCCCCAGCATTTT. Encoded protein: CASSPGGGYGNQPQHF.

This clonotype was observed many times. V and J are TRBV7-2 and TRBJ1-5, with D maybe TRBD1 (5 bases). CDR1 and CDR2 from the germline V gene are SGHTA and FQGNSA. The germline V and J ends were trimmed by 6 bases and 6 bases, with 12 bases remaining between them. The CDR3 length is 13 residues. Here the CDR3 DNA reads TGTGCCAGCAGGGGGGGTTGGACTCAGCCCCAGCATTTT. Translation: CASRGGWTQPQHF.

The CDR3 protein is CASSPEGDGYTF. The DNA of the CDR3 is TGTGCCAGCAGCCCAGAGGGAGATGGCTACACCTTC. The rearrangement joins TRBV14 to TRBJ1-2; D is unclear. CDR1 is SGHDN and CDR2 is FVKESK in the germline V gene. CDR3 size: 12 residues. V gave up 4 bases and J gave up 6 bases, with 9 bases separating them.

The chain recombines TRBV15 with TRBJ2-7; 8 bases align to TRBD2. Germline CDR1 reads LNHNV; CDR2 reads YYDKDF (reference sequence). The CDR3 is made up of 15 amino acids. V lost 0 bases and J lost 4; bases outside the gene matches: 5. DNA of the CDR3: TGTGCCACCAGCAGAGAAACGGGCGGGGGGTACGAGCAGTACTTC. Its translation is CATSRETGGGYEQYF.

In its sample, this clonotype was seen many times. The rearrangement links TRBV7-2 to TRBJ2-7; 10 bases map to TRBD2. The V and J ends lost 2 bases and 6 bases, in that order; junction bases with no gene match: 7. The germline gives CDR1 SGHTA, CDR2 FQGNSA. The CDR3 sequence is 15 residues long. The CDR3 DNA sequence: TGTGCCAGCAGCTTAAGGCTAGCGGGGGCCGTCGAGCAGTACTTC. It yields the protein CASSLRLAGAVEQYF.

The count of this clonotype is one. The rearrangement uses TRBV4-1 and TRBJ1-4; D not certain. Trimming removed 4 bases from V and 6 bases from J, with 15 bases in between. The CDR3 is 15 residues long. Germline V gives CDR1 MGHRA, CDR2 YSYEKL. The CDR3 DNA sequence: TGCGCCAGCAGCCCCCAACAACGATCGGATGAAAAACTGTTTTTT. Residues: CASSPQQRSDEKLFF.

V gene TRBV12-3 or TRBV12-4 combines with J gene TRBJ2-3, with 9 bases aligning to TRBD2. The CDR3 is made up of 15 amino acids. V lost 5 bases to trimming and J lost 2 bases; unmatched junction nucleotides: 5. The CDR3 bases are TGTGCCAGCAGTCTGACTAGCGGATTCACAGATACGCAGTATTTT. Its translation is CASSLTSGFTDTQYF.

V usage is TRBV20-1 and J usage is TRBJ2-3, with D perhaps TRBD1 or TRBD2 (5 bases each). CDR1 is DFQATT, CDR2 SNEGSKA, per germline (reference sequence). V was trimmed by 7 bases and J by 0 bases, leaving 17 bases between them. CDR3 length equals 15 residues. In nucleotides, the CDR3 is TGCAGTGGAGGGCAGGGAATGGGGAGCACAGATACGCAGTATTTT. Residues: CSGGQGMGSTDTQYF.

This clonotype occurred a few times. The chain couples TRBV7-9 to TRBJ2-1; 7 bases are shared with TRBD1. The CDR3 is made up of 12 amino acids. The germline V gene encodes CDR1 SEHNR and CDR2 FQNEAQ (reference sequence). After removal of 9 bases from V and 3 bases from J, the junction contained 2 bases not matched to a gene. CDR3 DNA: TGTGCCAGGGGGGACAGCTACAATGAGCAGTTCTTC. It is translated as CARGDSYNEQFF.

The table lists this clonotype with many counts. The CDR3 sequence: CASSRSGRAGNEQFF. CDR3 coding DNA: TGTGCCAGCAGTCGAAGCGGGAGGGCAGGCAATGAGCAGTTCTTC. The chain employs TRBV28 and TRBJ2-1; 10 bases agree with TRBD2. From germline, CDR1 is MDHEN and CDR2 SYDVKM. Germline trimming cut 5 bases from V and 6 bases from J; bases unmatched to any gene: 7. The CDR3 extends over 15 amino acids.

The table lists this clonotype with many counts. V usage is TRBV7-2 and J usage is TRBJ1-5, with D unclear. The CDR3 covers 15 residues. Trimming pared 3 bases from V and 3 bases from J, leaving 12 bases between. Per germline, CDR1 SGHTA and CDR2 FQGNSA. CDR3 coding DNA: TGTGCCAGCAGCTTTTCTAGACAAAACAATCAGCCCCAGCATTTT. It is translated as CASSFSRQNNQPQHF.

This clonotype was counted a few times. V is TRBV4-1 and J is TRBJ2-1; 9 bases are shared with TRBD2. This CDR3 is 18 amino acids long. The V gene's germline CDR1 is MGHRA and CDR2 YSYEKL. The J segment lost 0 bases and the V segment lost 10 bases, leaving 16 bases of the junction unmatched. CDR3 amino acids: CATSLLAGALSSYNEQFF. CDR3 in DNA: TGCGCCACCTCCCTTTTAGCGGGGGCCCTGAGCTCCTACAATGAGCAGTTCTTC.

This clonotype has at least ten counts. V gene TRBV7-2 combines with J gene TRBJ2-2, with D unclear. Germline V gene lookup returns CDR1 SGHTA and CDR2 FQGNSA. This CDR3 spans 17 amino acids. Trimming shortened V by 1 base and J by 1 base, and 13 bases separated the two germline ends. The CDR3: CASSLDYPKWNTGELFF. The CDR3 DNA sequence: TGTGCCAGCAGCTTAGACTACCCCAAGTGGAACACCGGGGAGCTGTTTTTT.

The gene calls are TRBV5-1 and TRBJ2-3; D assignment may be TRBD1 or TRBD2 (5 bases each). Trimming took off 4 bases at V and 0 bases at J, with 15 bases between the two ends. Looked up from germline, CDR1 is SGHRS and CDR2 is YFSETQ. The CDR3 runs to 16 residues. CDR3 region: CASSTQGRTSTDTQYF. The CDR3 coding sequence is TGCGCCAGCAGCACGCAGGGACGAACTAGCACAGATACGCAGTATTTT.

Ten or more counts support this clonotype. The chain links TRBV7-9 to TRBJ1-1, with TRBD1 as a possible D gene (5 bases). This CDR3 region has 16 residues. The germline V and J ends were trimmed by 4 bases and 0 bases, with 15 bases remaining between them. Germline V CDR1 and CDR2: SEHNR, FQNEAQ (reference sequence). The CDR3 sequence is CASSSEDDSLNTEAFF. The DNA for the CDR3 is TGTGCCAGCAGCTCCGAGGACGACAGCCTGAACACTGAAGCTTTCTTT.

This clonotype has a count of ten or more. The rearrangement uses TRBV7-2 and TRBJ2-5, with D uncertain. CDR3 length: 15 residues. V lost 1 base and J 5 bases, leaving 14 bases between the germline ends. Germline-derived CDR1 and CDR2 are SGHTA and FQGNSA. The CDR3 DNA reads TGTGCCAGCAGCTTAGGAAGGTTACTGCGGGAGACCCAGTACTTC. It codes for CASSLGRLLRETQYF.

This clonotype has a handful of counts. The junction departs from the called germline gene at one end, perhaps through a read error. V is TRBV11-2 and J is TRBJ1-2, with no clear D. This CDR3 comprises 13 residues. Germline V gene sequence: CDR1 SGHAT, CDR2 FQNNGV. DNA for the CDR3: TGTGCCAGCAGCTTAGAGTTCACCGCGTATGAGGTCTTC. It codes for CASSLEFTAYEVF.

This clonotype was observed at least ten times. At one boundary the junction diverges from the germline segment, which might be a read error. The chain carries TRBV7-2 and TRBJ1-5; 7 bases fit TRBD1. This CDR3 contains 17 residues. Germline V gene lookup returns CDR1 SGHTA and CDR2 FQGNSA. The chain's CDR3 is CANSLSPGQKSNQPQHF. The CDR3 nucleotides read TGTGCCAACAGCTTATCTCCGGGACAGAAAAGCAATCAGCCCCAGCATTTT. Based on the CDR3 plus reference TRBV7-2 and TRBJ1-5, the full variable domain is GAGVSQSPSNKVTEKGKDVELRCDPISGHTALYWYRQSLGQGLEFLIYFQGNSAPDKSGLPSDRFSAERTGGSVSTLTIQRTQQEDSAVYLCANSLSPGQKSNQPQHFGDGTRLSIL.

This chain uses TRBV12-3 or TRBV12-4 with TRBJ2-7; D not certain. This CDR3 spans 14 amino acids. V was trimmed by 5 bases and J by 2 bases, leaving 13 bases between them. CDR3 in DNA: TGTGCCAGCAGTATGGACGGTACGACCTACGAGCAGTACTTC. It specifies CASSMDGTTYEQYF.

This clonotype was observed a few times. The chain employs TRBV20-1 and TRBJ2-3, with 9 bases identical to TRBD2. The CDR3 runs to 13 residues. Germline trimming cut 8 bases from V and 1 base from J; bases unmatched to any gene: 4. Germline-derived CDR1 and CDR2 are DFQATT and SNEGSKA (reference sequence). The CDR3 coding sequence is TGCAGTCCCGTAGCGGGAGGCACAGATACGCAGTATTTT. Its protein product is CSPVAGGTDTQYF.